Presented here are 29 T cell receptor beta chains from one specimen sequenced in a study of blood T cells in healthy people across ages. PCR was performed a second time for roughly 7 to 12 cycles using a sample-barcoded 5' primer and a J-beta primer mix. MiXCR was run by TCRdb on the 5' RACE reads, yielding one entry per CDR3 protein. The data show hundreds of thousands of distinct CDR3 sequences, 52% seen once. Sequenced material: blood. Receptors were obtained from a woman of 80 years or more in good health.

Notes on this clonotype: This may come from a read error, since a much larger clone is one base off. CDR3 region: CAISGEDSYNEQFF. The CDR3 DNA sequence: TGTGCCATCAGTGGTGAGGACTCCTACAATGAGCAGTTCTTC. This rearrangement joins TRBV10-3 to TRBJ2-1; no clear D gene. This CDR3 contains 14 residues. Germline CDR1 is ENHRY and CDR2 is SYGVKD. Trimming shortened V by 4 bases and J by 0 bases, and 7 bases separated the two germline ends.

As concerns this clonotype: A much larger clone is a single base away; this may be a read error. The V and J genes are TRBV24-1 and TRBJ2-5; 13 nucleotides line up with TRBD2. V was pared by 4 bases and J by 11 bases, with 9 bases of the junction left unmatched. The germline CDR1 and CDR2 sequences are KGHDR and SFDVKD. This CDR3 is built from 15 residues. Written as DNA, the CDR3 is TGTGCCACCAGTGACCCGGGACTAGCGGGAAGTGAGCAGTACTTC. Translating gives CATSDPGLAGSEQYF.

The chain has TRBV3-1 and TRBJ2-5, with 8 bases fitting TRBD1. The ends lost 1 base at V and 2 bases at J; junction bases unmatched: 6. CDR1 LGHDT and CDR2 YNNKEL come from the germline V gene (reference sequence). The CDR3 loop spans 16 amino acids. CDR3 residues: CASSQAGGEGQETQYF. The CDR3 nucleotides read TGTGCCAGCAGCCAAGCAGGGGGCGAAGGTCAAGAGACCCAGTACTTC.

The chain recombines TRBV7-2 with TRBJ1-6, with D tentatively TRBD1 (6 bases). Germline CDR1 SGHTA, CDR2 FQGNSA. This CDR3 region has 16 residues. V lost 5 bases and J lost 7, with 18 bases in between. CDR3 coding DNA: TGTGCCAGCAGCCAAGAACAGGGTTGGGGAAATTCACCCCTCCACTTT. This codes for CASSQEQGWGNSPLHF.

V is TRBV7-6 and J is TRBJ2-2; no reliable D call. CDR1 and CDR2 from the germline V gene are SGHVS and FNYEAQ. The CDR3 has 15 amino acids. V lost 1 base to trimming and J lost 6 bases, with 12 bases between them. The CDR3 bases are TGTGCCAGCAGCTTAGGTCCTTGGGGTCCCGGGGAGCTGTTTTTT. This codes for CASSLGPWGPGELFF. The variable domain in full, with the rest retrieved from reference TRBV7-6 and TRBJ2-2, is GAGVSQSPRYKVTKRGQDVALRCDPISGHVSLYWYRQALGQGPEFLTYFNYEAQQDKSGLPNDRFSAERPEGSISTLTIQRTEQRDSAMYRCASSLGPWGPGELFFGEGSRLTVL.

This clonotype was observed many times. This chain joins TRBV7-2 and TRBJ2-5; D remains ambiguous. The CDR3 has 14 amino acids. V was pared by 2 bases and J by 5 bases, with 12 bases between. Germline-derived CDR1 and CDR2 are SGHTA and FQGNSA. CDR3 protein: CASSLPSRPETQYF. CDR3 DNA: TGTGCCAGCAGCTTACCCTCTAGACCCGAGACCCAGTACTTC.

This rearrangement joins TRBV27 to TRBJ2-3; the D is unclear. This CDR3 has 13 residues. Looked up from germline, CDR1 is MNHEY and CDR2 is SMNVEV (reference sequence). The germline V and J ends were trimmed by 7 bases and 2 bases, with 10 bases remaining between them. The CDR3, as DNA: TGTGCCAGCACCTTCCGGGTCACAGATACGCAGTATTTT. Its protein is CASTFRVTDTQYF.

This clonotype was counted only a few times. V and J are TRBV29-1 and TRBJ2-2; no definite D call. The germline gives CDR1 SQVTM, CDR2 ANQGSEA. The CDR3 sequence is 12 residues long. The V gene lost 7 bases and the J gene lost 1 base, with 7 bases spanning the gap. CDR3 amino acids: CSAEKNTGELFF. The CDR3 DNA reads TGCAGCGCCGAGAAGAACACCGGGGAGCTGTTTTTT.

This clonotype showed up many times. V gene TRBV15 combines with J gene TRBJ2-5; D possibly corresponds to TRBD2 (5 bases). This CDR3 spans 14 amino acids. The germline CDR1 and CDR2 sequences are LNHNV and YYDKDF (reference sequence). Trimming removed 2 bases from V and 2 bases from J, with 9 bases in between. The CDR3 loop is CATSRFSGQETQYF. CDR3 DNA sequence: TGTGCCACCAGCAGATTCAGCGGACAAGAGACCCAGTACTTC.

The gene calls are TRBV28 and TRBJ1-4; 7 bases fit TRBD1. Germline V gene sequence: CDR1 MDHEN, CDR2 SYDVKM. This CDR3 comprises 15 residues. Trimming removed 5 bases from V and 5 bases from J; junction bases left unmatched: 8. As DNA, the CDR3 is TGTGCCAGCAGTCCCGCCCGACAGGGCAATGAAAAACTGTTTTTT. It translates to CASSPARQGNEKLFF.

The CDR3 loop is CASSGTGGTPLYNEQFF. The CDR3 region has the DNA TGTGCCAGCAGCGGGACAGGGGGAACTCCTCTATACAATGAGCAGTTCTTC. This chain uses TRBV2 with TRBJ2-1; 11 nucleotides match TRBD1. This CDR3 is 17 amino acids long. After removal of 6 bases from V and 4 bases from J, the junction contained 11 bases not matched to a gene. Germline values: CDR1 SNHLY, CDR2 FYNNEI.

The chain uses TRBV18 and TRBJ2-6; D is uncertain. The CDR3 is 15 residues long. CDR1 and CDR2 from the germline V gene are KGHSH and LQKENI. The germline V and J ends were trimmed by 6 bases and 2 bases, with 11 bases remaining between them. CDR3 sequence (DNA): TGTGCCAGCTCCCGTCAGGCCGCTGGGGCCAACGTCCTGACTTTC. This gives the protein CASSRQAAGANVLTF. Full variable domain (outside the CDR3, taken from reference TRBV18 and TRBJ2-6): NAGVMQNPRHLVRRRGQEARLRCSPMKGHSHVYWYRQLPEEGLKFMVYLQKENIIDESGMPKERFSAEFPKEGPSILRIQQVVRGDSAAYFCASSRQAAGANVLTFGAGSRLTVL.

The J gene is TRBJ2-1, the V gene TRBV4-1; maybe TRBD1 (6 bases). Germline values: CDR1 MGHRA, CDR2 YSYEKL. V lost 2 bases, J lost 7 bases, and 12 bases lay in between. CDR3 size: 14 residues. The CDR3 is CASSQLFRGNEQFF. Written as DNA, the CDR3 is TGCGCCAGCAGCCAACTCTTTAGGGGGAATGAGCAGTTCTTC.

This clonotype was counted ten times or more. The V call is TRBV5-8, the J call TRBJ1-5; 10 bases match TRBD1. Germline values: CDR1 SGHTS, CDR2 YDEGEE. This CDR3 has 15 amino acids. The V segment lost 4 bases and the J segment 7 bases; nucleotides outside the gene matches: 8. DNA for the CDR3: TGTGCCAGCAGCATCGGGACAGGGGTGAACCAGCCCCAGCATTTT. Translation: CASSIGTGVNQPQHF.

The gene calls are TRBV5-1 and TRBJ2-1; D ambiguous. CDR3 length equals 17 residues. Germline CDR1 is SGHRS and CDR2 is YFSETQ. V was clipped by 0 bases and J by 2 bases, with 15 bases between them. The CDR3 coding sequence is TGCGCCAGCAGCTTGGGCCTTGGGTCTTACGCCTACAATGAGCAGTTCTTC. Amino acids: CASSLGLGSYAYNEQFF.

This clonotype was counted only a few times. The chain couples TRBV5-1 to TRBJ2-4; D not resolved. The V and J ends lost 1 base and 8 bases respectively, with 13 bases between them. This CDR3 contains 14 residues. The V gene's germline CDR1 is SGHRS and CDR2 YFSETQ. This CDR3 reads CASSLRQAGDIQYF. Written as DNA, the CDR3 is TGCGCCAGCAGCTTGAGGCAGGCCGGAGACATTCAGTACTTC.

This CDR3 reads CASSQGIAGTGELFF. The CDR3 DNA is TGTGCCAGCAGCCAAGGTATAGCGGGCACCGGGGAGCTGTTTTTT. The chain uses TRBV3-1 and TRBJ2-2; TRBD2 matches 7 bases. V gave up 1 base and J gave up 4 bases; unmatched junction bases: 3. Germline V gene data show CDR1 as LGHDT and CDR2 as YNNKEL (reference sequence). This CDR3 has 15 residues. Using reference TRBV3-1 and TRBJ2-2 for the parts outside the CDR3, the full variable domain is DTAVSQTPKYLVTQMGNDKSIKCEQNLGHDTMYWYKQDSKKFLKIMFSYNNKELIINETVPNRFSPKSPDKAHLNLHINSLELGDSAVYFCASSQGIAGTGELFFGEGSRLTVL.

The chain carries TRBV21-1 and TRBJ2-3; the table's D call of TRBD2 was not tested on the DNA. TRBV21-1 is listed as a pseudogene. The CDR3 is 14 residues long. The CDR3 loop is CASSKGGGGDTQYF. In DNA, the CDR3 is TGTGCCAGCAGCAAAGGTGGGGGAGGAGATACGCAGTATTTT.

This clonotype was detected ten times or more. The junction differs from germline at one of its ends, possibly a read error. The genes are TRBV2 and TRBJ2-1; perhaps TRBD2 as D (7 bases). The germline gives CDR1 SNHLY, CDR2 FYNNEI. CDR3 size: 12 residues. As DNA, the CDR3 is TGTGCCAGCAAGGGGGACTACCATGAGCAGTTCTTC. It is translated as CASKGDYHEQFF.

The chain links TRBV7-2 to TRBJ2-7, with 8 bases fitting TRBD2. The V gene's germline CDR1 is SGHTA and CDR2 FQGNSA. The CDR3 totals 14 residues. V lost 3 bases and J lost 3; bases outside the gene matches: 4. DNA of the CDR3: TGTGCCAGCAGCTTTCCCGGGAGGGGCTACGAGCAGTACTTC. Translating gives CASSFPGRGYEQYF.

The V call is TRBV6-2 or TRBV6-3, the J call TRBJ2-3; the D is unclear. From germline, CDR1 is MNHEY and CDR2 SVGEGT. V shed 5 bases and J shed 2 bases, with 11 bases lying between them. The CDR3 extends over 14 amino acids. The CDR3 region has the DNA TGTGCCAGCAGTCTCCGGACCTTCACAGATACGCAGTATTTT. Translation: CASSLRTFTDTQYF.

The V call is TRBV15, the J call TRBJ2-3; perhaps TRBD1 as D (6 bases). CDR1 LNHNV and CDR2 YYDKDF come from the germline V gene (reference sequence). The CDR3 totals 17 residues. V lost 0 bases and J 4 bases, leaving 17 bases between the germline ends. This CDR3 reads CATSRELGGTGPDTQYF. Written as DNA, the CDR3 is TGTGCCACCAGCAGAGAGTTAGGGGGAACGGGCCCAGATACGCAGTATTTT.

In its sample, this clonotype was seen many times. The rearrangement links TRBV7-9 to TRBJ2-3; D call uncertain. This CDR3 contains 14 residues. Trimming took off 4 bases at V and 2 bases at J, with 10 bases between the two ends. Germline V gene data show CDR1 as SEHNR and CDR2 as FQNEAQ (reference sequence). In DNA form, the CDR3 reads TGTGCCAGCAGCTCCCCGTGGAACACAGATACGCAGTATTTT. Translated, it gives CASSSPWNTDTQYF.

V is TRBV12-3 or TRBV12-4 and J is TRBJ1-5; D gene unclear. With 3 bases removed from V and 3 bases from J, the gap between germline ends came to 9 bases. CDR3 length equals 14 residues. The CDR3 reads CASSFYSNNQPQHF. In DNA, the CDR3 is TGTGCCAGCAGTTTTTATAGCAACAATCAGCCCCAGCATTTT.

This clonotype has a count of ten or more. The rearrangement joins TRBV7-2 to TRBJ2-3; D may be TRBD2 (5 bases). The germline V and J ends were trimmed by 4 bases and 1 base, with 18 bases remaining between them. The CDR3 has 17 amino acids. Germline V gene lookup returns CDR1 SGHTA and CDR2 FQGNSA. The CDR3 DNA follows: TGTGCCAGCAGCTCCCCCCGATTCAGAGGGCGCACAGATACGCAGTATTTT. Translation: CASSSPRFRGRTDTQYF.

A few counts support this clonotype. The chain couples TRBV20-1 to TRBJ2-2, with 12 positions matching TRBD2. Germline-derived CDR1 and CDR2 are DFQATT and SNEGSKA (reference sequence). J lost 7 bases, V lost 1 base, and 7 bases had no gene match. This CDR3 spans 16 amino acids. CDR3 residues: CSARVPTSGGDGELFF. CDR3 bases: TGCAGTGCTAGAGTCCCGACTAGCGGGGGAGACGGGGAGCTGTTTTTT.

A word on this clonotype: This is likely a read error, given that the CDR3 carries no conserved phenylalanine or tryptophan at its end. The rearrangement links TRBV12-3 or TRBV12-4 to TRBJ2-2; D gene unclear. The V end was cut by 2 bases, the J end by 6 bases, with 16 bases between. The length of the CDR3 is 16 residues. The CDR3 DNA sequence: TGTGCCAGCAGTTTACAGGCGGAAGGCCCCTCCGGGGAGCTGTTTTCT. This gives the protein CASSLQAEGPSGELFS.

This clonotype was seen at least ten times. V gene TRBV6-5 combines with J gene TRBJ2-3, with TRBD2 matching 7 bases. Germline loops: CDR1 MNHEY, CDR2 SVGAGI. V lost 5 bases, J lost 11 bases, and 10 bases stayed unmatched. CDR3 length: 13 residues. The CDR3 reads CASSDPGLSVQYF. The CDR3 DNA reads TGTGCCAGCAGTGACCCGGGACTATCAGTGCAGTATTTT.

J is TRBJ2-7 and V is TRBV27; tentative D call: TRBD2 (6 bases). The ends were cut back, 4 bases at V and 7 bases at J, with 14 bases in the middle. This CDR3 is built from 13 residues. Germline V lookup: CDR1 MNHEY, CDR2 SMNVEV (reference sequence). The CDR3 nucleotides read TGTGCCAGCAGTTGGCCGCGGGGCAATGAGCAGTACTTC. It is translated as CASSWPRGNEQYF.